The rows below give T cell receptor beta chains drawn from one sample of a study of T cells after yellow fever vaccination. Using its own MiXCR run on the 5' RACE reads, TCRdb lists one record per CDR3 protein. This sample has more than 300,000 distinct CDR3 sequences, with approximately 7% found just once. The source material was PBMCs, sampled around 45 days after the first yellow fever vaccination. The receptors come from a man aged 18-30 years who received the YFV17D yellow fever vaccine. The CDR3 runs from the conserved cysteine through the conserved F or W. D genes are given only for firm matches. The listing skips clone size in some rows; elsewhere it reads once, few, many or a size class.

d_call,j_call,v_call,clone_size,cdr3_aa,cdr3_nt
NA,TRBJ1-4,TRBV6-5,few,CASSYGGGTNEKLFF,TGTGCCAGCAGTTACGGCGGGGGTACCAATGAAAAACTGTTTTTT
NA,TRBJ2-7,TRBV7-2,many,CASSLEQRSYEQYF,TGTGCCAGCAGCTTAGAACAGAGATCCTACGAGCAGTACTTC
NA,TRBJ2-2,TRBV24-1,NA,CATSGKGPSPGELFF,TGTGCCACCAGTGGTAAAGGTCCTTCCCCCGGGGAGCTGTTTTTT
NA,TRBJ1-1,TRBV5-5,NA,CASSVVTANTEAFF,TGTGCCAGCTCGGTGGTGACCGCTAACACTGAAGCTTTCTTT
TRBD1,TRBJ2-5,TRBV5-1,NA,CASSFRTGVKETQYF,TGCGCCAGCAGTTTTCGTACAGGGGTGAAAGAGACCCAGTACTTC
NA,TRBJ2-5,TRBV4-3,NA,CASSAAGKETQYF,TGCGCCAGCAGCGCGGCAGGGAAAGAGACCCAGTACTTC
TRBD2,TRBJ2-3,TRBV4-1,few,CASSQDWLVAGGPISTDTQYF,TGCGCCAGCAGCCAAGATTGGTTGGTAGCGGGGGGCCCTATTAGCACAGATACGCAGTATTTT
NA,TRBJ1-6,TRBV12-3/TRBV12-4,few,CASSLGFIRGNSPLHF,TGTGCCAGCAGTTTAGGGTTCATACGGGGAAATTCACCCCTCCACTTT
NA,TRBJ2-5,TRBV11-2,few,CASSLISGRHLRRETQYF,TGTGCCAGCAGCTTAATTTCGGGGAGACACTTACGTAGGGAGACCCAGTACTTC
TRBD2,TRBJ2-3,TRBV5-4,NA,CASDTGTSYTDTQYF,TGTGCCAGCGACACCGGGACTAGCTACACAGATACGCAGTATTTT
NA,TRBJ1-2,TRBV5-5,few,CASSLQGGYTF,TGTGCCAGCAGCTTGCAGGGGGGCTACACCTTC
TRBD2,TRBJ2-3,TRBV20-1,NA,CSARSQRGATDTQYF,TGCAGTGCTAGATCTCAGCGGGGGGCAACAGATACGCAGTATTTT
NA,TRBJ2-3,TRBV29-1,many,CSVESAGSTDTQYF,TGCAGCGTTGAGTCGGCGGGAAGCACAGATACGCAGTATTTT
TRBD1,TRBJ2-2,TRBV19,NA,CASRKDGQGLVLEELFF,TGTGCCAGTAGAAAGGACGGACAGGGGCTTGTCCTCGAGGAGCTGTTTTTT
NA,TRBJ2-1,TRBV5-1,few,CASSSEKGQNAFNEQFF,TGCGCCAGCAGCTCCGAGAAGGGCCAAAATGCATTCAATGAGCAGTTCTTC
TRBD1,TRBJ2-7,TRBV6-1,many,CASSAGTGRYEQYF,TGTGCCAGCAGTGCCGGGACAGGGAGGTACGAGCAGTACTTC
NA,TRBJ2-1,TRBV10-3,NA,CAISGGSVSYNEQFF,TGTGCCATCAGTGGTGGGTCGGTCTCCTACAATGAGCAGTTCTTC
NA,TRBJ1-1,TRBV5-1,many,CASSLNGDWTEAFF,TGCGCCAGCAGCTTAAACGGGGATTGGACTGAAGCTTTCTTT
TRBD1,TRBJ2-2,TRBV5-1,many,CASSSQGANTGELFF,TGCGCCAGCAGCTCACAGGGGGCGAACACCGGGGAGCTGTTTTTT
NA,TRBJ1-1,TRBV4-1,many,CASSQDSGNTEAFF,TGTGCCAGCAGCCAAGACTCGGGGAACACTGAAGCTTTCTTT
TRBD1,TRBJ1-3,TRBV10-3,NA,CAISERGQAGNTIYF,TGTGCCATCAGTGAAAGGGGGCAAGCTGGAAACACCATATATTTT
NA,TRBJ2-5,TRBV2,NA,CASSAEQGPTGAETQYF,TGTGCCAGCAGTGCCGAACAGGGCCCGACGGGGGCAGAGACCCAGTACTTC
TRBD1,TRBJ1-1,TRBV7-8,few,CASSLVKTGGVSTEAFF,TGTGCCAGCAGCTTAGTAAAGACAGGGGGCGTCAGCACTGAAGCTTTCTTT
NA,TRBJ2-5,TRBV9,few,CASSARHQETQYF,TGTGCCAGCAGCGCGCGGCATCAAGAGACCCAGTACTTC
NA,TRBJ2-3,TRBV6-2/TRBV6-3,NA,CASRLRDSTDTQYF,TGTGCCAGCAGGCTCCGGGACTCCACAGATACGCAGTATTTT